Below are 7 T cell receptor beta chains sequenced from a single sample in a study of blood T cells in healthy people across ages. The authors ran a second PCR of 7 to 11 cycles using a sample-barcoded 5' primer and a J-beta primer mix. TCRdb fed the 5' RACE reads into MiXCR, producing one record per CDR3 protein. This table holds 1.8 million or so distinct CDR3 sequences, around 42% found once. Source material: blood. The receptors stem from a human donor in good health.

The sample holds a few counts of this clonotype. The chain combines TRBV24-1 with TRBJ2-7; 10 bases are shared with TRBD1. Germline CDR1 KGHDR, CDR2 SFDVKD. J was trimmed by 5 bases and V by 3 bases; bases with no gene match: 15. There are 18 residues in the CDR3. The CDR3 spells CATSDPSGTGAKDDEQYF. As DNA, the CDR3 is TGTGCCACCAGTGATCCGTCCGGGACAGGGGCTAAGGACGACGAGCAGTACTTC.

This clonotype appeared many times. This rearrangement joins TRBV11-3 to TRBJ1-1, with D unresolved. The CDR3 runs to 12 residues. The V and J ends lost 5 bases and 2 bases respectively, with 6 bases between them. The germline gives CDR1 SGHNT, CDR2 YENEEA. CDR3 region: CASSKTNTEAFF. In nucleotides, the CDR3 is TGTGCCAGCAGCAAAACTAACACTGAAGCTTTCTTT.

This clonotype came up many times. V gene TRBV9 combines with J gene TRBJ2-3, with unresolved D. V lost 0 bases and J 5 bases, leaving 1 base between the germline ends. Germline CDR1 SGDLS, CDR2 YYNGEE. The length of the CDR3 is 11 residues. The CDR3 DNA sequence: TGTGCCAGCAGCGTAGAAGATACGCAGTATTTT. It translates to CASSVEDTQYF.

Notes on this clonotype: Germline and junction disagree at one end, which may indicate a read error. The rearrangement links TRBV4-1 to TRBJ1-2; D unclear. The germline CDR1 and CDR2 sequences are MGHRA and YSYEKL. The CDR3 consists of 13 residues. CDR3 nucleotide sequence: TGCGCCAGCTGCCAAGGGTTGGACTATGGCTACACCTTC. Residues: CASCQGLDYGYTF.

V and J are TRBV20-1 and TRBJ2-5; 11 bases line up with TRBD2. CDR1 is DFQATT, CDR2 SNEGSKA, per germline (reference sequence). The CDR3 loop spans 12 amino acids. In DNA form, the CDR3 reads TGCTCGCTCCCTAGCGGGGGGGAGACCCAGTACTTC. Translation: CSLPSGGETQYF.

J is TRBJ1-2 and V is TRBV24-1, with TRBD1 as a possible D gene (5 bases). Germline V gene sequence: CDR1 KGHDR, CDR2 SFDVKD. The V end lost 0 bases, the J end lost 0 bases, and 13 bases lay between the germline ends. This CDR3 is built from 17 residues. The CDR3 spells CATSDLYGHLANYGYTF. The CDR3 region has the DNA TGTGCCACCAGTGATTTGTATGGACACTTAGCTAACTATGGCTACACCTTC.

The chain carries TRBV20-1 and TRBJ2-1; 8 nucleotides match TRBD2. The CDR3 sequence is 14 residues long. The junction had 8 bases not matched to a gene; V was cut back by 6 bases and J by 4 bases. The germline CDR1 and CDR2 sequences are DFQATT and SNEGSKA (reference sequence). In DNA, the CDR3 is TGCAGTGCAGATTTCGGGGGGGCTTACAATGAGCAGTTCTTC. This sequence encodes CSADFGGAYNEQFF.